The T cell receptor beta chain described here comes from a study of shared clonotypes between healthy human individuals. Profiling relied on immunoSEQ multiplex PCR, and the TCRdb table lists in-frame clones only, not all of them. The data show millions of clones, approximately 90% seen once. Sequencing used naive CD4+ T cells sorted from blood. This sample's subset: CD45RA+ positively selected. This TCR came from a man between 18 and 35 years old in good health.

The CDR3: CASSSSGGLGDTQYF. The CDR3 bases are TGCGCCAGCAGCAGTAGCGGGGGGCTTGGAGATACGCAGTATTTT. The J gene is TRBJ2-3, the V gene TRBV5-1; 10 positions match TRBD2. Trimming cost V 4 bases and J 5 bases; bases outside gene matches: 7. Germline V CDR1 and CDR2: SGHRS, YFSETQ. The CDR3 sequence is 15 residues long.